This record looks at one T cell receptor (beta chain) sequence and its context. Its target is not known. Germline and junction disagree at one end, which may indicate a read error. The data were taken from a study of molecular identifiers for immune sequencing clone quantification. One entry per CDR3 protein results from TCRdb running MiXCR on the PCR reads. The table records 490,000 or so distinct CDR3 sequences, approximately 25% of them present only once. The CDR3 is 15 residues long. Germline CDR1 is MNHEY and CDR2 is SMNVEV (reference sequence). Study outcomes and limitations: Whereas clones above 20 RNA copies held under 1% of naive-cell molecules, they held over 97% of effector molecules.

The J gene is TRBJ2-6, the V gene TRBV27; D tentatively reads TRBD1 or TRBD2 (5 bases each). The clonotype was recovered from a human donor in good health. Some libraries in this study had Jurkat cell RNA spiked in. The sample consisted of naive CD8+ T cells from blood, with Jurkat cell RNA spiked in. Subset denoted: FACS-sorted CD8+CD4-CCR7+CD45RA+ naive T cells. CDR3 DNA: TGTGCCAGCAGTCCCCAGAGGTCCGGGGCCAACGTCCCGACTTTC. Amino acids: CASSPQRSGANVPTF.